The T cell receptor beta chain under discussion was sequenced for a study of blood T cells in healthy people across ages. Together with a sample-barcoded 5' primer, a J-beta primer mix was included in a second PCR lasting roughly 6 to 12 cycles. TCRdb independently ran MiXCR on the 5' RACE reads; one entry per CDR3 protein. This sample yields roughly 2 million distinct CDR3 sequences, of which around half are seen a single time; approximately 2.1% belongs to the top ten. The clonotype was recovered from a middle-aged woman in good health. The sequencing input was blood.

CDR3 in amino acids: CASSLGGGRNEEKLFF. For the CDR3, the DNA is TGTGCCAGCAGCTTAGGGGGTGGACGGAACGAGGAAAAACTGTTTTTT. The chain combines TRBV7-9 with TRBJ1-4, with D hard to call. Trimming took 1 base from V and 8 from J, leaving 17 bases between them. CDR1 SEHNR and CDR2 FQNEAQ come from the germline V gene (reference sequence). CDR3 length equals 16 residues.